A selection of T cell receptor beta chains follows, all from one sample in a study of OX40 agonist ivuxolimab in advanced cancers. Using immunoSEQ multiplex PCR, the repertoire was profiled, and TCRdb retains in-frame clones only, with some absent. The sample yields around 79,000 clones, almost 90% seen once. Sequenced material: CD4+ or CD8+ T cells sorted from blood, taken in a trial of the OX40 agonist ivuxolimab. These TCRs come from an adult with an advanced solid tumor such as melanoma, head and neck, liver or kidney cancer. CDR3s include the opening cysteine and the closing phenylalanine or tryptophan. A D gene is named only where the DNA matches it firmly. Some rows have no size entry. The others give once, few or many, or a class for an expanded clone.

d_call: NA; v_call: TRBV27; j_call: TRBJ2-1; clone_size: NA; cdr3_length: 16; cdr3_aa: CASSFQRLMENNEQFF; cdr3_nt: TGTGCCAGCAGTTTTCAGCGGCTTATGGAGAACAATGAGCAGTTCTTC
d_call: NA; v_call: TRBV25-1; j_call: TRBJ2-3; clone_size: NA; cdr3_length: 15; cdr3_aa: CASSESRLTPDTQYF; cdr3_nt: TGTGCCAGCAGTGAAAGTCGACTTACGCCAGATACGCAGTATTTT
d_call: NA; v_call: TRBV21-1; j_call: TRBJ2-1; clone_size: NA; cdr3_length: 13; cdr3_aa: CASRALWRGEQFF; cdr3_nt: TGTGCCAGCAGGGCTCTGTGGAGGGGAGAGCAGTTCTTC
d_call: TRBD2; v_call: TRBV10-2; j_call: TRBJ2-7; clone_size: once; cdr3_length: 15; cdr3_aa: CASTLGLAGYYEQYF; cdr3_nt: TGCGCCAGCACTTTGGGACTAGCGGGTTACTACGAGCAGTACTTC
d_call: NA; v_call: TRBV6-1; j_call: TRBJ2-2; clone_size: NA; cdr3_length: 13; cdr3_aa: CASRAGAAGELFF; cdr3_nt: TGTGCCAGCAGAGCAGGGGCTGCCGGGGAGCTGTTTTTT
d_call: NA; v_call: TRBV4-2; j_call: TRBJ2-1; clone_size: NA; cdr3_length: 16; cdr3_aa: CASSQVGGSSYNEQFF; cdr3_nt: TGTGCCAGCAGCCAAGTGGGCGGAAGCTCCTACAATGAGCAGTTCTTC
d_call: TRBD1; v_call: TRBV19; j_call: TRBJ2-3; clone_size: NA; cdr3_length: 13; cdr3_aa: CASSDRDRVTQYF; cdr3_nt: TGTGCCAGTAGTGACCGGGACAGGGTTACGCAGTATTTT
d_call: NA; v_call: TRBV14; j_call: TRBJ2-7; clone_size: NA; cdr3_length: 15; cdr3_aa: CASSPFGARSYEQYF; cdr3_nt: TGTGCCAGCAGCCCCTTTGGGGCGCGCTCCTACGAGCAGTACTTC
d_call: TRBD1; v_call: TRBV4-2; j_call: TRBJ1-4; clone_size: NA; cdr3_length: 15; cdr3_aa: CASSQDDRGNEKLFF; cdr3_nt: TGTGCCAGCAGCCAAGATGACAGGGGTAATGAAAAACTGTTTTTT
d_call: TRBD1; v_call: TRBV27; j_call: TRBJ1-5; clone_size: NA; cdr3_length: 14; cdr3_aa: CASSLTGGGQPQHF; cdr3_nt: TGTGCCAGCAGCTTGACAGGGGGCGGTCAGCCCCAGCATTTT
d_call: TRBD1; v_call: TRBV7-8; j_call: TRBJ2-7; clone_size: NA; cdr3_length: 13; cdr3_aa: CASSWDRAYEQYF; cdr3_nt: TGTGCCAGCAGCTGGGACAGGGCCTACGAGCAGTACTTC
d_call: NA; v_call: TRBV10-2; j_call: TRBJ1-1; clone_size: few; cdr3_length: 13; cdr3_aa: CASSDREETEAFF; cdr3_nt: TGCGCCAGCAGTGACAGGGAGGAAACTGAAGCTTTCTTT
d_call: NA; v_call: TRBV28; j_call: TRBJ2-5; clone_size: NA; cdr3_length: 13; cdr3_aa: CASSPPATETQYF; cdr3_nt: TGTGCCAGCAGCCCCCCGGCGACGGAGACCCAGTACTTC
d_call: NA; v_call: TRBV7-9; j_call: TRBJ2-1; clone_size: NA; cdr3_length: 12; cdr3_aa: CASSLRDNEQFF; cdr3_nt: TGTGCCAGCAGCTTACGGGACAATGAGCAGTTCTTC
d_call: TRBD1; v_call: TRBV6-5; j_call: TRBJ2-7; clone_size: NA; cdr3_length: 14; cdr3_aa: CASSRQGARYEQYF; cdr3_nt: TGTGCCAGCAGTCGACAGGGGGCGAGGTACGAGCAGTACTTC
d_call: TRBD1; v_call: TRBV30; j_call: TRBJ2-3; clone_size: NA; cdr3_length: 12; cdr3_aa: CARGQGPDTQYF; cdr3_nt: TGTGCCAGAGGACAGGGGCCAGATACGCAGTATTTT
d_call: NA; v_call: TRBV11-2; j_call: TRBJ2-3; clone_size: NA; cdr3_length: 15; cdr3_aa: CASSSQTGSTDTQYF; cdr3_nt: TGTGCCAGCAGCTCCCAAACGGGAAGCACAGATACGCAGTATTTT
d_call: NA; v_call: TRBV30; j_call: TRBJ2-2; clone_size: NA; cdr3_length: 14; cdr3_aa: CAWRAGGNTGELFF; cdr3_nt: TGTGCCTGGAGGGCGGGTGGAAATACCGGGGAGCTGTTTTTT
d_call: TRBD2; v_call: TRBV6-5; j_call: TRBJ2-7; clone_size: NA; cdr3_length: 15; cdr3_aa: CASKKRGGADYEQYF; cdr3_nt: TGTGCCAGCAAAAAACGGGGAGGGGCCGACTACGAGCAGTACTTC
d_call: TRBD1; v_call: TRBV18; j_call: TRBJ2-7; clone_size: few; cdr3_length: 14; cdr3_aa: CASSTGGDSYEQYF; cdr3_nt: TGTGCCAGCTCGACAGGGGGCGACTCCTACGAGCAGTACTTC
d_call: TRBD1; v_call: TRBV18; j_call: TRBJ2-5; clone_size: NA; cdr3_length: 15; cdr3_aa: CASSNQGQVQETQYF; cdr3_nt: TGTGCCAGCTCCAACCAGGGACAGGTTCAAGAGACCCAGTACTTC
d_call: NA; v_call: TRBV27; j_call: TRBJ2-7; clone_size: NA; cdr3_length: 13; cdr3_aa: CASSLLKGDEQYF; cdr3_nt: TGTGCCAGCAGTTTATTGAAGGGGGACGAGCAGTACTTC
d_call: NA; v_call: TRBV27; j_call: TRBJ2-3; clone_size: NA; cdr3_length: 14; cdr3_aa: CASSLRQGTDTQYF; cdr3_nt: TGTGCCAGCAGTTTACGACAGGGCACAGATACGCAGTATTTT
d_call: TRBD2; v_call: TRBV27; j_call: TRBJ2-3; clone_size: NA; cdr3_length: 16; cdr3_aa: CASSSEREVSTDTQYF; cdr3_nt: TGTGCCAGCAGTTCCGAGCGGGAGGTTAGCACAGATACGCAGTATTTT
d_call: TRBD1; v_call: TRBV28; j_call: TRBJ2-5; clone_size: NA; cdr3_length: 14; cdr3_aa: CASSLTGSRETQYF; cdr3_nt: TGTGCCAGCAGCCTGACAGGGAGTAGAGAGACCCAGTACTTC
d_call: NA; v_call: TRBV30; j_call: TRBJ1-1; clone_size: NA; cdr3_length: 11; cdr3_aa: CAWSVGAEAFF; cdr3_nt: TGTGCCTGGAGTGTGGGGGCTGAAGCTTTCTTT
d_call: NA; v_call: TRBV5-1; j_call: TRBJ2-3; clone_size: NA; cdr3_length: 14; cdr3_aa: CASSLVRPADTQYF; cdr3_nt: TGCGCCAGCAGCTTGGTACGTCCCGCAGATACGCAGTATTTT
d_call: TRBD2; v_call: TRBV27; j_call: TRBJ2-3; clone_size: NA; cdr3_length: 17; cdr3_aa: CASSLGLAGGDTDTQYF; cdr3_nt: TGTGCCAGCAGTTTGGGTTTAGCGGGAGGGGATACAGATACGCAGTATTTT
d_call: NA; v_call: TRBV15; j_call: TRBJ2-5; clone_size: NA; cdr3_length: 14; cdr3_aa: CATRIFRERETQYF; cdr3_nt: TGTGCCACCAGAATCTTCCGGGAGAGAGAGACCCAGTACTTC
d_call: NA; v_call: TRBV29-1; j_call: TRBJ1-2; clone_size: NA; cdr3_length: 14; cdr3_aa: CSVEVNRPNYGYTF; cdr3_nt: TGCAGCGTTGAGGTTAACAGACCTAACTATGGCTACACCTTC
d_call: NA; v_call: TRBV6-5; j_call: TRBJ1-5; clone_size: NA; cdr3_length: 15; cdr3_aa: CASSPKEGTNQPQHF; cdr3_nt: TGTGCCAGCAGTCCTAAGGAGGGGACAAATCAGCCCCAGCATTTT
d_call: TRBD1; v_call: TRBV5-1; j_call: TRBJ2-7; clone_size: NA; cdr3_length: 13; cdr3_aa: CASSYRGVNEQYF; cdr3_nt: TGCGCCAGCAGCTACAGGGGCGTAAACGAGCAGTACTTC
d_call: NA; v_call: TRBV21-1; j_call: TRBJ1-5; clone_size: NA; cdr3_length: 17; cdr3_aa: CASSKGKTGGCNQPQHF; cdr3_nt: TGTGCCAGCAGCAAAGGCAAGACAGGGGGCTGCAATCAGCCCCAGCATTTT
d_call: TRBD2; v_call: TRBV7-8; j_call: TRBJ2-1; clone_size: NA; cdr3_length: 15; cdr3_aa: CASIGLAGPYNEQFF; cdr3_nt: TGTGCCAGCATCGGGCTAGCGGGACCCTACAATGAGCAGTTCTTC
d_call: NA; v_call: TRBV6-1; j_call: TRBJ2-5; clone_size: NA; cdr3_length: 17; cdr3_aa: CASSEAAGTRFGGTQYF; cdr3_nt: TGTGCCAGCAGTGAAGCCGCTGGGACCAGGTTCGGAGGGACCCAGTACTTC
d_call: NA; v_call: TRBV5-1; j_call: TRBJ2-3; clone_size: NA; cdr3_length: 16; cdr3_aa: CASSLASGLGTDTQYF; cdr3_nt: TGCGCCAGCAGCTTGGCCTCGGGACTCGGCACAGATACGCAGTATTTT
d_call: TRBD2; v_call: TRBV30; j_call: TRBJ2-7; clone_size: NA; cdr3_length: 14; cdr3_aa: CASKSGTNPYEQYF; cdr3_nt: TGTGCCTCCAAATCAGGGACTAATCCATACGAGCAGTACTTC
d_call: TRBD2; v_call: TRBV2; j_call: TRBJ2-3; clone_size: few; cdr3_length: 15; cdr3_aa: CASSILAGSGDTQYF; cdr3_nt: TGTGCCAGCAGCATACTAGCGGGGTCCGGGGATACGCAGTATTTT
d_call: NA; v_call: TRBV27; j_call: TRBJ2-5; clone_size: once; cdr3_length: 15; cdr3_aa: CASRPYVFEEKTQYF; cdr3_nt: TGTGCCAGCAGACCGTATGTGTTTGAGGAGAAGACCCAGTACTTC
d_call: TRBD2; v_call: TRBV9; j_call: TRBJ2-1; clone_size: NA; cdr3_length: 16; cdr3_aa: CASSVVSGGAYNEQFF; cdr3_nt: TGTGCCAGCAGCGTGGTTAGCGGGGGGGCGTACAATGAGCAGTTCTTC
d_call: NA; v_call: TRBV9; j_call: TRBJ2-1; clone_size: NA; cdr3_length: 13; cdr3_aa: CASSPVLTGEQFF; cdr3_nt: TGTGCCAGCAGCCCGGTTCTAACGGGTGAGCAGTTCTTC
d_call: NA; v_call: TRBV6-5; j_call: TRBJ1-2; clone_size: once; cdr3_length: 13; cdr3_aa: CASSYDSIGGYTF; cdr3_nt: TGTGCCAGCAGTTACGACAGTATAGGTGGCTACACCTTC
d_call: NA; v_call: TRBV14; j_call: TRBJ1-3; clone_size: once; cdr3_length: 15; cdr3_aa: CASSQGLVSGNTIYF; cdr3_nt: TGTGCCAGCAGCCAAGGTCTGGTCTCTGGAAACACCATATATTTT
d_call: TRBD1; v_call: TRBV6-1; j_call: TRBJ1-2; clone_size: NA; cdr3_length: 14; cdr3_aa: CASSDLQGNYGYTF; cdr3_nt: TGTGCCAGCAGTGACTTACAGGGGAACTATGGCTACACCTTC
d_call: NA; v_call: TRBV11-1; j_call: TRBJ2-5; clone_size: NA; cdr3_length: 13; cdr3_aa: CASSFGQQETQYF; cdr3_nt: TGTGCCAGCAGCTTCGGACAGCAAGAGACCCAGTACTTC
d_call: TRBD1; v_call: TRBV19; j_call: TRBJ2-5; clone_size: once; cdr3_length: 13; cdr3_aa: CASSTGQQETQYF; cdr3_nt: TGTGCCAGCTCGACGGGACAGCAAGAGACCCAGTACTTC
d_call: TRBD2; v_call: TRBV2; j_call: TRBJ2-7; clone_size: NA; cdr3_length: 15; cdr3_aa: CASKERLAGSYEQYF; cdr3_nt: TGTGCCAGCAAAGAGCGGCTAGCGGGTTCCTACGAGCAGTACTTC
d_call: NA; v_call: TRBV19; j_call: TRBJ2-3; clone_size: NA; cdr3_length: 14; cdr3_aa: CASSIGIVGDTQYF; cdr3_nt: TGTGCCAGTAGTATAGGGATAGTCGGGGATACGCAGTATTTT
d_call: NA; v_call: TRBV6-5; j_call: TRBJ1-3; clone_size: NA; cdr3_length: 15; cdr3_aa: CASSRGGPSGNTIYF; cdr3_nt: TGTGCCAGCAGTAGGGGGGGGCCCTCGGGAAACACCATATATTTT
d_call: NA; v_call: TRBV11-3; j_call: TRBJ2-4; clone_size: NA; cdr3_length: 17; cdr3_aa: CASSLGLGSGGKNIQYF; cdr3_nt: TGTGCCAGCAGCTTAGGGTTGGGGTCTGGGGGCAAAAACATTCAGTACTTC
d_call: NA; v_call: TRBV7-3; j_call: TRBJ2-1; clone_size: NA; cdr3_length: 14; cdr3_aa: CASSRGGSDNEQFF; cdr3_nt: TGTGCCAGCAGCCGAGGGGGGAGTGACAATGAGCAGTTCTTC
d_call: NA; v_call: TRBV6-5; j_call: TRBJ2-7; clone_size: NA; cdr3_length: 14; cdr3_aa: CASSYSAGTYEQYF; cdr3_nt: TGTGCCAGCAGTTACTCTGCAGGGACCTACGAGCAGTACTTC
d_call: NA; v_call: TRBV10-3; j_call: TRBJ1-1; clone_size: once; cdr3_length: 14; cdr3_aa: CAISESSGFAEAFF; cdr3_nt: TGTGCCATCAGTGAGTCGTCAGGGTTTGCTGAAGCTTTCTTT
d_call: NA; v_call: TRBV7-3; j_call: TRBJ2-5; clone_size: NA; cdr3_length: 15; cdr3_aa: CASSLAGTSQETQYF; cdr3_nt: TGTGCCAGCAGCTTAGCGGGAACTAGCCAAGAGACCCAGTACTTC
d_call: NA; v_call: TRBV5-1; j_call: TRBJ2-7; clone_size: NA; cdr3_length: 16; cdr3_aa: CASSPGGGGPVYEQYF; cdr3_nt: TGCGCCAGCAGCCCAGGAGGGGGAGGGCCTGTCTACGAGCAGTACTTC
d_call: TRBD1; v_call: TRBV5-6; j_call: TRBJ1-3; clone_size: NA; cdr3_length: 14; cdr3_aa: CASSRDRAGNTIYF; cdr3_nt: TGTGCCAGCAGTCGGGACAGGGCTGGAAACACCATATATTTT
d_call: NA; v_call: TRBV5-1; j_call: TRBJ2-5; clone_size: NA; cdr3_length: 14; cdr3_aa: CASSFAGNQETQYF; cdr3_nt: TGCGCCAGCAGCTTCGCGGGAAACCAAGAGACCCAGTACTTC
d_call: TRBD1; v_call: TRBV9; j_call: TRBJ2-5; clone_size: NA; cdr3_length: 16; cdr3_aa: CASSARDSRREETQYF; cdr3_nt: TGTGCCAGCAGCGCCCGGGACAGCCGTAGGGAAGAGACCCAGTACTTC
d_call: NA; v_call: TRBV19; j_call: TRBJ2-4; clone_size: few; cdr3_length: 14; cdr3_aa: CASTSIARGDIQYF; cdr3_nt: TGTGCCAGTACCTCCATAGCGAGGGGGGACATTCAGTACTTC
d_call: TRBD1; v_call: TRBV19; j_call: TRBJ2-1; clone_size: few; cdr3_length: 15; cdr3_aa: CASSRGQVRPHEQFF; cdr3_nt: TGTGCCAGTAGTCGGGGACAGGTCCGTCCCCATGAGCAGTTCTTC